This is a list of T cell receptor beta chains from one sample in a study of shared clonotypes between healthy human individuals. Produced via immunoSEQ multiplex PCR; TCRdb's table is partial and in-frame only. The data show some 1 million clones, more than 65% seen once. The sample was memory CD4+ T cells sorted from blood. These receptor sequences come from a man aged 18 to 35 in good health. Both conserved end residues are part of each CDR3. Each record gives: V gene, J gene, D gene, clone size, CDR3 protein, CDR3 DNA. The D gene is left open where the match is weak. Not every row has a clone size; where given, it reads once, few, many or a size class.

TRBV7-9	TRBJ2-3	-	-	CASSRWGRERADTQYF	TGTGCCAGCAGCCGGTGGGGGCGGGAGAGAGCAGATACGCAGTATTTT
TRBV28	TRBJ2-2	-	-	CASSFRRANTGELFF	TGTGCCAGCAGTTTCAGGCGGGCGAACACCGGGGAGCTGTTTTTT
TRBV2	TRBJ1-6	-	-	CASTSTSSYNSPLHF	TGTGCCAGCACCTCGACAAGCTCCTATAATTCACCCCTCCACTTT
TRBV11-2	TRBJ2-7	TRBD1	-	CASRRLRDSSYEQYF	TGTGCCAGCAGGCGCCTCCGGGACAGCTCCTACGAGCAGTACTTC
TRBV6-1	TRBJ1-1	-	-	CASTSHPNTEAFF	TGTGCCAGCACCTCACATCCGAACACTGAAGCTTTCTTT
TRBV9	TRBJ2-1	-	-	CASSVTLLGTDEQFF	TGTGCCAGCAGCGTAACCTTACTAGGAACCGATGAGCAGTTCTTC
TRBV9	TRBJ1-2	TRBD1	-	CASSVGTANYGYTF	TGTGCCAGCAGCGTCGGGACAGCTAACTATGGCTACACCTTC
TRBV19	TRBJ2-4	-	-	CASSAAMGDIQYF	TGTGCCAGTAGTGCCGCTATGGGGGACATTCAGTACTTC
TRBV7-7	TRBJ2-5	-	-	CASSLRLGTQETQYF	TGTGCTAGCAGCTTAAGACTCGGGACTCAGGAGACCCAGTACTTC
TRBV6-6	TRBJ1-2	-	-	CASSYKGYTF	TGTGCCAGCAGTTATAAAGGCTACACCTTC
TRBV5-8	TRBJ1-2	-	-	CASRKQGNYGYTF	TGTGCCAGCAGGAAACAGGGAAACTATGGCTACACCTTC
TRBV5-5	TRBJ1-2	-	-	CASSSTGGYGYTF	TGTGCCAGCAGCTCGACAGGCGGCTATGGCTACACCTTC
TRBV6-1	TRBJ1-4	-	-	CASSTAPERGKLFF	TGTGCCAGCAGCACCGCCCCGGAGCGGGGAAAACTGTTTTTT
TRBV5-8	TRBJ1-4	TRBD1	-	CASSLGQGAEKLFF	TGTGCCAGCAGCTTGGGTCAGGGGGCTGAAAAACTGTTTTTT
TRBV18	TRBJ1-2	-	-	CASSPGRYYGYTF	TGTGCCAGCTCACCCGGGCGCTACTATGGCTACACCTTC
TRBV18	TRBJ1-3	TRBD1	-	CASSPQTGTGNTIYF	TGTGCCAGCTCACCGCAGACAGGGACTGGAAACACCATATATTTT
TRBV5-1	TRBJ1-6	TRBD1	-	CASSFGDGQGLNSPLHF	TGCGCCAGCAGCTTCGGTGACGGACAGGGGCTTAATTCACCCCTCCACTTT
TRBV30	TRBJ1-1	-	many	CAWSVGGVAFF	TGTGCCTGGAGTGTGGGGGGAGTAGCTTTCTTT
TRBV7-2	TRBJ2-2	-	-	CASSLLYGGELFF	TGTGCCAGCAGCTTACTTTATGGCGGGGAGCTGTTTTTT
TRBV30	TRBJ1-5	-	-	CAWSGVGNQPQHF	TGTGCCTGGAGTGGTGTGGGCAATCAGCCCCAGCATTTT
TRBV28	TRBJ2-6	TRBD1	-	CASSLGGQALSGANVLTF	TGTGCCAGCAGTCTAGGGGGACAGGCTCTCTCTGGGGCCAACGTCCTGACTTTC
TRBV29-1	TRBJ2-5	-	many	CSVEFGTGAGETQYF	TGCAGCGTTGAGTTTGGGACGGGAGCGGGAGAGACCCAGTACTTC
TRBV6-6	TRBJ1-4	-	-	CASSWGANEKLFF	TGTGCCAGCAGTTGGGGAGCTAATGAAAAACTGTTTTTT
TRBV25-1	TRBJ1-6	TRBD1	few	CASSDYRGNNSPLHF	TGTGCCAGCAGTGATTACAGGGGTAATAATTCACCCCTCCACTTT
TRBV7-9	TRBJ1-2	-	-	CASSPNPRQARGYTF	TGTGCCAGCAGCCCGAACCCGCGGCAGGCGCGGGGCTACACCTTC
TRBV19	TRBJ1-2	-	-	CATTRTVQNYGYTF	TGTGCCACCACTAGGACAGTTCAAAACTATGGCTACACCTTC
TRBV18	TRBJ1-1	-	once	CASSPAGTYNTEAFF	TGTGCCAGCTCACCGGCCGGAACCTATAACACTGAAGCTTTCTTT
TRBV28	TRBJ1-2	-	-	CASNRVNYGYTF	TGTGCCAGCAACAGGGTCAACTATGGCTACACCTTC